This TCR beta chain was captured in a study of T cells after posttransplantation cyclophosphamide. Whole-study results and caveats: Donor-recipient repertoire similarity was low at 1-2 months, rising over year one. Skin or GI-infiltrating T cells shared few TRB sequences with blood. TRB clonality was highly associated with recipient CMV seropositivity and reactivation.

Cyclophosphamide on days +3 and +4 followed busulfan-fludarabine conditioning and a marrow graft. In its sample, this clone was seen a few times. The antigen is not known. Germline V gene data show CDR1 as GTSNPN and CDR2 as SVGIG (reference sequence). The CDR3 runs 14 residues. V was shortened by 6 bases and J by 3 bases, with 14 bases between the two germline ends. The repertoire was sequenced with immunoSEQ multiplex PCR; TCRdb's copy has only in-frame clones and lacks some. The sample holds approximately 12,000 clones, and no clone turns up only once. The sequencing here drew on PBMCs, taken after allogeneic stem cell transplant with posttransplant cyclophosphamide. The chain has TRBV30 and TRBJ2-2; D is uncertain. The source is a female patient aged 35 to 55 who received an allogeneic stem cell transplant from a related donor, was CMV-positive, and had acute GVHD only. Some T cells may be provided by the graft donor. As DNA, the CDR3 is TGTGCCTGTTCCAGGCCGGTTTACACCGGGGAGCTGTTTTTT. Its protein is CACSRPVYTGELFF.